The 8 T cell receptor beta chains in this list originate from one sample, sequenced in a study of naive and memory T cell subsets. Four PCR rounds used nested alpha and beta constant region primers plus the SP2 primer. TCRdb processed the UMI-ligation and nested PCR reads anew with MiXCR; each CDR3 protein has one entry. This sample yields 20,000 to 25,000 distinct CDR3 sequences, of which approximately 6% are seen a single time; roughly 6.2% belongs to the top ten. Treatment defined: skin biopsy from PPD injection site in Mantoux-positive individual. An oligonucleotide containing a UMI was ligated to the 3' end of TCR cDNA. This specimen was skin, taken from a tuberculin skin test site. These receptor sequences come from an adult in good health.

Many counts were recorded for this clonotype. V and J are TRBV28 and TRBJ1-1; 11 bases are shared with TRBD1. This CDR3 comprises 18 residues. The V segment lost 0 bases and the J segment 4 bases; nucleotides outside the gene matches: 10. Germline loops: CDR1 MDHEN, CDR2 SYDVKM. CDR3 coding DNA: TGTGCCAGCAGTTTATGGCCGTCCTCGGACAGGGGGCGCACTGAAGCTTTCTTT. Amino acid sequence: CASSLWPSSDRGRTEAFF. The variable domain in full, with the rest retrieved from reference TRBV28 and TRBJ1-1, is DVKVTQSSRYLVKRTGEKVFLECVQDMDHENMFWYRQDPGLGLRLIYFSYDVKMKEKGDIPEGYSVSREKKERFSLILESASTNQTSMYLCASSLWPSSDRGRTEAFFGQGTRLTVV.

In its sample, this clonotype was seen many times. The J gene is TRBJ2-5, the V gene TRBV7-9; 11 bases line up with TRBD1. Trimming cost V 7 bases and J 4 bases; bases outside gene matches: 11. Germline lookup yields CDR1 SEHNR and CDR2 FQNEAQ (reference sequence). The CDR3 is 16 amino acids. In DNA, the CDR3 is TGTGCCAGCAATTCCCAGGGACAGGGGGAACGAGAGACCCAGTACTTC. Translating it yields CASNSQGQGERETQYF. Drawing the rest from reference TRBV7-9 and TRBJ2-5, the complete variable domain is DTGVSQNPRHKITKRGQNVTFRCDPISEHNRLYWYRQTLGQGPEFLTYFQNEAQLEKSRLLSDRFSAERPKGSFSTLEIQRTEQGDSAMYLCASNSQGQGERETQYFGPGTRLLVL.

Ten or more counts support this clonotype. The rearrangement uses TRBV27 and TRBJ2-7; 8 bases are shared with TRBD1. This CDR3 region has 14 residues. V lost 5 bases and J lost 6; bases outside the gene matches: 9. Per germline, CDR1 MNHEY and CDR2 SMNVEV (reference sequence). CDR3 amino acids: CASSPTGGRGEQYF. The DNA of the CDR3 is TGTGCCAGCAGTCCCACAGGGGGAAGGGGCGAGCAGTACTTC.

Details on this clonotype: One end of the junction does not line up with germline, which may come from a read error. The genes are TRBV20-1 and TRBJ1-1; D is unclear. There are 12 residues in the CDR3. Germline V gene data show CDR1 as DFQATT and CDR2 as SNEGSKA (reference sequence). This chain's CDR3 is CSARGGNTEVFF. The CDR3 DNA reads TGCAGTGCCCGGGGAGGGAACACTGAAGTTTTCTTT.

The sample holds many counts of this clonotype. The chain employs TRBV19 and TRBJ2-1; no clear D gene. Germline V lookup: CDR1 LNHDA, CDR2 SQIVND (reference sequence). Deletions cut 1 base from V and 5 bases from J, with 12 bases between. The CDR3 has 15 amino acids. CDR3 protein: CASSIAARLNNEQFF. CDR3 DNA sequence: TGTGCCAGTAGTATAGCGGCTAGGCTAAACAATGAGCAGTTCTTC.

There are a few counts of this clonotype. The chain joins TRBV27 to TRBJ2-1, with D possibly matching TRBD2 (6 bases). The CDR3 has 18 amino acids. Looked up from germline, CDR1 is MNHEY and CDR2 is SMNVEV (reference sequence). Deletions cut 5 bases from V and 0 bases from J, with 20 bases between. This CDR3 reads CASSTQAGGLSSYNEQFF. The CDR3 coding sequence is TGTGCCAGCAGTACCCAAGCTGGGGGACTGAGCTCCTACAATGAGCAGTTCTTC.

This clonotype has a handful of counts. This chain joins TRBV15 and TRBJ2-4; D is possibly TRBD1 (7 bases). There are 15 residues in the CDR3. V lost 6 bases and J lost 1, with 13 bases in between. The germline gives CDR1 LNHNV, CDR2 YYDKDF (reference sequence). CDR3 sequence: CATSPGGPAKNIQYF. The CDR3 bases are TGTGCCACCAGTCCAGGGGGGCCGGCCAAAAACATTCAGTACTTC.

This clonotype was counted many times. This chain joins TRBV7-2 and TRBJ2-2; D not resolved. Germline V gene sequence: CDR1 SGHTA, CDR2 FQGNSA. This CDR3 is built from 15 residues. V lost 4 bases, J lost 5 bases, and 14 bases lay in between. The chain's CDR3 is CASSSPFRWTGELFF. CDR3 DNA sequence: TGTGCCAGCAGCTCCCCGTTCAGGTGGACCGGGGAGCTGTTTTTT.